Presented here are 31 T cell receptor beta chains from one specimen sequenced in a study of T cell responses to AZD1222 COVID-19 vaccine. Only in-frame clones appear in the TCRdb table, and some are missing; sequencing was by immunoSEQ multiplex PCR. The data hold some 75,000 clones, with around nine tenths observed a single time. The sequenced sample was peripheral blood, obtained on day 0 of AZD1222 vaccination. Receptor source: an adult in good health.

The rearrangement uses TRBV27 and TRBJ1-4, with no clear D. V lost 6 bases and J 3 bases, leaving 23 bases between the germline ends. The length of the CDR3 is 18 residues. CDR1 is MNHEY, CDR2 SMNVEV, per germline (reference sequence). CDR3 nucleotides: TGTGCCAGCAGAGGCCTTTCGCGGGTAAAGGCTCCTAATGAAAAACTGTTTTTT. It translates to CASRGLSRVKAPNEKLFF.

V is TRBV5-1 and J is TRBJ2-7; no reliable D call. The CDR3 is 13 amino acids. The V end was cut by 3 bases, the J end by 3 bases, with 10 bases between. Per germline, CDR1 SGHRS and CDR2 YFSETQ. The CDR3 loop reads CASSSTPGYEQYV. The CDR3 DNA sequence: TGCGCCAGCAGCTCTACGCCCGGCTACGAGCAGTACGTC.

CDR3: CASSLGLAGGYNEQFF. The CDR3 nucleotides read TGTGCCAGCAGCCTCGGACTAGCGGGGGGGTACAATGAGCAGTTCTTC. V gene TRBV3-1 (or the pseudogene TRBV3-2) combines with J gene TRBJ2-1; 15 nucleotides match TRBD2. Per the germline V gene, CDR1 is LGHDT and CDR2 is YNNKEL (reference sequence). Losses at the gene ends were 4 bases for V and 4 bases for J; bases not matched to a gene: 2. The CDR3 totals 16 residues.

The chain combines TRBV7-3 with TRBJ2-1; TRBD2 agrees at 14 bases. In germline, CDR1 is SGHTA, CDR2 FQGTGA. The ends lost 5 bases at V and 9 bases at J; junction bases unmatched: 15. The CDR3 contains 18 residues. The CDR3 coding sequence is TGTGCCAGCAGCCCGACGGGACTAGCGGGAGTAATGTTAGGTGAGCAGTTCTTC. Translating it yields CASSPTGLAGVMLGEQFF.

The J gene is TRBJ1-2, the V gene TRBV30; no definite D call. CDR1 GTSNPN and CDR2 SVGIG come from the germline V gene (reference sequence). This CDR3 is built from 13 residues. With 0 bases removed from V and 8 bases from J, the gap between germline ends came to 13 bases. CDR3: CAWSVSWPMGYTF. DNA for the CDR3: TGTGCCTGGAGTGTAAGTTGGCCGATGGGCTACACCTTC.

The chain combines TRBV5-1 with TRBJ2-2; 8 nucleotides align to TRBD2. This CDR3 has 18 amino acids. Germline CDR1 reads SGHRS; CDR2 reads YFSETQ. After removal of 0 bases from V and 0 bases from J, the junction contained 7 bases not matched to a gene. The CDR3 protein is CASSLEGSGDPNTGELFF. CDR3 coding DNA: TGCGCCAGCAGCTTGGAAGGTAGCGGGGATCCGAACACCGGGGAGCTGTTTTTT.

This clone appeared once. The gene calls are TRBV5-6 and TRBJ2-5; possible D gene TRBD2, 6 bases. CDR1 and CDR2 from the germline V gene are SGHDT and YYEEEE. V lost 1 base, J lost 3 bases, and 16 bases lay in between. The CDR3 totals 16 residues. In DNA form, the CDR3 reads TGTGCCAGCAGCTTGTTGGTCAGGGAGGTTGAAGAGACCCAGTACTTC. It yields the protein CASSLLVREVEETQYF.

The chain recombines TRBV5-1 with TRBJ2-6, with a weak D call TRBD1 (5 bases). CDR1 SGHRS and CDR2 YFSETQ come from the germline V gene. The CDR3 runs to 15 residues. The ends were cut back, 1 base at V and 2 bases at J, with 7 bases in the middle. The CDR3 protein is CASSLLQAGANVLTF. Here the CDR3 DNA reads TGCGCCAGCAGCTTGTTACAGGCTGGGGCCAACGTCCTGACTTTC. Variable domain in full (rest from reference TRBV5-1 and TRBJ2-6): KAGVTQTPRYLIKTRGQQVTLSCSPISGHRSVSWYQQTPGQGLQFLFEYFSETQRNKGNFPGRFSGRQFSNSRSEMNVSTLELGDSALYLCASSLLQAGANVLTFGAGSRLTVL.

The J gene is TRBJ2-3, the V gene TRBV28; D uncertain. The CDR3 length is 13 residues. Trimming cost V 3 bases and J 0 bases, with 4 bases left between them. Germline V gene sequence: CDR1 MDHEN, CDR2 SYDVKM. The DNA of the CDR3 is TGTGCCAGCAGTTTTCCTAGCACAGATACGCAGTATTTT. Translating gives CASSFPSTDTQYF.

CDR3 amino acids: CASSTPPGAAVYNEQFF. CDR3 in DNA: TGTGCCAGCAGCACCCCCCCCGGGGCAGCGGTATACAATGAGCAGTTCTTC. V usage is TRBV7-2 and J usage is TRBJ2-1, with D perhaps TRBD1 or TRBD2 (5 bases each). Germline CDR1 and CDR2: SGHTA and FQGNSA. The CDR3 totals 17 residues. The germline V and J ends were trimmed by 5 bases and 4 bases, with 21 bases remaining between them.

The V call is TRBV7-7, the J call TRBJ2-3, with D unresolved. CDR1 SSHAT and CDR2 FNYEAQ come from the germline V gene (reference sequence). The length of the CDR3 is 13 residues. V dropped 5 bases and J dropped 1 base, with 7 bases sitting between them. The CDR3 sequence: CASSARRTDTQYF. DNA for the CDR3: TGTGCCAGCAGCGCCCGCCGCACAGATACGCAGTATTTT.

The chain employs TRBV5-5 and TRBJ2-1; D perhaps matches TRBD2 (6 bases). Germline V CDR1 and CDR2: SGHKS, YYEKEE (reference sequence). Trimming stripped 5 bases from V and 0 bases from J, with 12 bases between. The CDR3 is 15 amino acids. DNA for the CDR3: TGTGCCAGCAGTTCCTTGGGGGGCTCCTACAATGAGCAGTTCTTC. Translated, it gives CASSSLGGSYNEQFF.

The rearrangement joins TRBV9 to TRBJ1-6; D is perhaps TRBD1 (6 bases). In germline, CDR1 is SGDLS, CDR2 YYNGEE. The V and J ends lost 2 bases and 10 bases respectively, with 16 bases between them. The CDR3 has 15 amino acids. This CDR3 is CASSVGGGGTSPLHF. CDR3 DNA: TGTGCCAGCAGCGTCGGTGGAGGGGGAACGTCACCCCTCCACTTT.

V usage is TRBV2 and J usage is TRBJ2-7; 8 nucleotides line up with TRBD2. CDR1 SNHLY and CDR2 FYNNEI come from the germline V gene. The CDR3 runs to 11 residues. The CDR3: CPGGDGYEQYF. CDR3 in DNA: TGTCCCGGGGGGGATGGCTACGAGCAGTACTTC.

This chain connects TRBV3-1 (or the pseudogene TRBV3-2) to TRBJ2-2; D is possibly TRBD1 or TRBD2 (5 bases each). This CDR3 spans 17 amino acids. The V gene lost 4 bases and the J gene lost 4 bases, with 19 bases spanning the gap. Germline V gene data show CDR1 as LGHDT and CDR2 as YNNKEL (reference sequence). The CDR3: CASSLLWDPGTTGELFF. CDR3 DNA: TGTGCCAGCAGCCTCCTCTGGGACCCCGGGACCACCGGGGAGCTGTTTTTT.

CDR3 residues: CASSLTGTSNNEQFF. CDR3 in DNA: TGCGCCAGCAGCCTTACCGGGACTAGCAACAATGAGCAGTTCTTC. The chain carries TRBV5-1 and TRBJ2-1; 9 positions match TRBD2. CDR1 is SGHRS, CDR2 YFSETQ, per germline. CDR3 length: 15 residues. The V segment lost 4 bases and the J segment 5 bases; nucleotides outside the gene matches: 7.

This chain uses TRBV7-9 with TRBJ2-7, with TRBD2 matching 9 bases. The CDR3 loop spans 14 amino acids. Germline V gene data show CDR1 as SEHNR and CDR2 as FQNEAQ (reference sequence). Trimming at V came to 5 bases and at J to 1 base, leaving 3 bases not matched to a gene. The CDR3 loop is CASSALAGSYEQYF. The CDR3 nucleotides are TGTGCCAGCAGCGCCCTAGCGGGATCCTACGAGCAGTACTTC.

This clone was observed once. The CDR3 reads CASSPQNPGGHEQYV. CDR3 DNA sequence: TGTGCCAGCTCACCACAAAACCCAGGGGGGCACGAGCAGTACGTC. The chain is built from TRBV18 and TRBJ2-7; possibly TRBD1 for D (7 bases). CDR1 is KGHSH and CDR2 is LQKENI in the germline V gene. Trimming removed 1 base from V and 5 bases from J, with 15 bases in between. CDR3 length: 15 residues.

The chain carries TRBV5-1 and TRBJ2-1, with TRBD2 as a possible D gene (6 bases). Germline V gene data show CDR1 as SGHRS and CDR2 as YFSETQ. CDR3 length: 14 residues. Trimming left V 3 bases short and J 5 bases short, with 12 bases between. The CDR3 bases are TGCGCCAGCAGCTGGAGGGATATGGACAATGAGCAGTTCTTC. It specifies CASSWRDMDNEQFF.

The V and J genes are TRBV28 and TRBJ1-5, with TRBD1 matching 8 bases. The trim removed 6 bases at V and 9 bases at J, leaving 16 bases unmatched. Germline lookup yields CDR1 MDHEN and CDR2 SYDVKM. There are 16 residues in the CDR3. The CDR3 sequence: CASRSNPGQARMPQHF. CDR3 DNA: TGTGCCAGCAGAAGCAACCCGGGACAGGCCAGGATGCCCCAGCATTTT. The complete variable domain, with remaining parts taken from reference TRBV28 and TRBJ1-5, reads DVKVTQSSRYLVKRTGEKVFLECVQDMDHENMFWYRQDPGLGLRLIYFSYDVKMKEKGDIPEGYSVSREKKERFSLILESASTNQTSMYLCASRSNPGQARMPQHFGDGTRLSIL.

The chain couples TRBV2 to TRBJ1-5; D call uncertain. V was pared by 3 bases and J by 6 bases, with 12 bases between. The CDR3 has 14 residues. Germline lookup yields CDR1 SNHLY and CDR2 FYNNEI. CDR3: CASSDGTAGQPQHF. In DNA form, the CDR3 reads TGTGCCAGCAGTGATGGCACGGCGGGTCAGCCCCAGCATTTT. The variable domain in full, completed from reference TRBV2 and TRBJ1-5, reads EPEVTQTPSHQVTQMGQEVILRCVPISNHLYFYWYRQILGQKVEFLVSFYNNEISEKSEIFDDQFSVERPDGSNFTLKIRSTKLEDSAMYFCASSDGTAGQPQHFGDGTRLSIL.

The chain uses TRBV10-2 and TRBJ1-6, with TRBD1 identical over 8 bases. The CDR3 consists of 16 residues. With 6 bases clipped from V and 9 bases from J, the junction kept 13 bases outside the gene matches. Germline-derived CDR1 and CDR2 are WSHSY and SAAADI. CDR3 sequence (DNA): TGCGCCAGCAGAAGCCCCGGACAGGGAGGTTTTTCACCCCTCCACTTT. Amino acids: CASRSPGQGGFSPLHF.

J is TRBJ2-7 and V is TRBV2, with a possible D match to TRBD2 (5 bases). The CDR3 covers 15 residues. The V end lost 3 bases, the J end lost 3 bases, and 15 bases lay between the germline ends. The germline V gene encodes CDR1 SNHLY and CDR2 FYNNEI. Here the CDR3 DNA reads TGTGCCAGCAGTGATCCGGCTGGGAGAAGCTACGAGCAGTACTTC. Protein product: CASSDPAGRSYEQYF.

This clone came up a few times. The CDR3 reads CASSLSYTEAFF. CDR3 nucleotides: TGTGCCAGCAGTTTAAGCTACACTGAAGCTTTCTTT. The chain is built from TRBV28 and TRBJ1-1; D not resolved. CDR1 is MDHEN, CDR2 SYDVKM, per germline. CDR3 length equals 12 residues. Trimming stripped 2 bases from V and 3 bases from J, with 4 bases between.

J is TRBJ1-1 and V is TRBV28, with 9 nucleotides matching TRBD1. CDR3 size: 14 residues. Looked up from germline, CDR1 is MDHEN and CDR2 is SYDVKM. The V segment lost 6 bases and the J segment 5 bases; nucleotides outside the gene matches: 7. The chain's CDR3 is CASSRTGEETEAFF. In DNA, the CDR3 is TGTGCCAGCAGCCGGACAGGGGAAGAAACTGAAGCTTTCTTT.

This chain links TRBV5-4 with TRBJ1-1; D is uncertain. There are 12 residues in the CDR3. CDR1 and CDR2 (germline): SGHNT, YYREEE (reference sequence). V was pared by 4 bases and J by 1 base, with 5 bases between. CDR3 sequence: CASSTPNTEAFF. The DNA for the CDR3 is TGTGCCAGCAGCACCCCGAACACTGAAGCTTTCTTT.

The chain uses TRBV28 and TRBJ2-1; tentative D call: TRBD1 (6 bases). V was shortened by 8 bases and J by 7 bases, with 12 bases between the two germline ends. The CDR3 is made up of 12 amino acids. CDR1 is MDHEN and CDR2 is SYDVKM in the germline V gene. The CDR3 sequence is CASGGLGNEQFF. Here the CDR3 DNA reads TGTGCCAGCGGGGGCTTGGGGAATGAGCAGTTCTTC.

The rearrangement uses TRBV5-1 and TRBJ1-1; D is unresolved. V shed 10 bases and J shed 3 bases, with 22 bases lying between them. CDR1 and CDR2 from the germline V gene are SGHRS and YFSETQ. The CDR3 contains 15 residues. The CDR3 sequence is CASPWVRQRDTEAFF. The CDR3 bases are TGCGCCTCACCTTGGGTGAGACAACGGGACACTGAAGCTTTCTTT. Complete variable domain (other parts from reference TRBV5-1 and TRBJ1-1): KAGVTQTPRYLIKTRGQQVTLSCSPISGHRSVSWYQQTPGQGLQFLFEYFSETQRNKGNFPGRFSGRQFSNSRSEMNVSTLELGDSALYLCASPWVRQRDTEAFFGQGTRLTVV.

The chain's CDR3 is CATSLRQTFVTQYF. The CDR3 DNA sequence: TGTGCCACCAGCCTCCGACAGACTTTTGTGACCCAGTACTTC. The rearrangement joins TRBV15 to TRBJ2-5, with a weak D call TRBD1 (5 bases). CDR1 and CDR2 from the germline V gene are LNHNV and YYDKDF (reference sequence). V lost 5 bases, J lost 7 bases, and 17 bases lay in between. The CDR3 totals 14 residues.

The rearrangement links TRBV3-1 (or the pseudogene TRBV3-2) to TRBJ2-5; 8 bases match TRBD2. The V and J ends lost 1 base and 5 bases, in that order; junction bases with no gene match: 12. The CDR3 covers 17 residues. Germline assignment: CDR1 LGHDT and CDR2 YNNKEL (reference sequence). CDR3 sequence reads: CASSQAFGAGGGETQYF. In DNA form, the CDR3 reads TGTGCCAGCAGCCAAGCGTTTGGCGCGGGGGGCGGGGAGACCCAGTACTTC.

This clone was seen only once. This rearrangement joins TRBV21-1 to TRBJ2-1; whether TRBD2, the table's D call, matches the DNA was not checked. TRBV21-1 is listed as a pseudogene. The CDR3 is made up of 16 amino acids. CDR3 loop: CASSKVENASYNEQFF. CDR3 DNA: TGTGCCAGCAGCAAAGTTGAGAACGCTTCCTACAATGAGCAGTTCTTC.